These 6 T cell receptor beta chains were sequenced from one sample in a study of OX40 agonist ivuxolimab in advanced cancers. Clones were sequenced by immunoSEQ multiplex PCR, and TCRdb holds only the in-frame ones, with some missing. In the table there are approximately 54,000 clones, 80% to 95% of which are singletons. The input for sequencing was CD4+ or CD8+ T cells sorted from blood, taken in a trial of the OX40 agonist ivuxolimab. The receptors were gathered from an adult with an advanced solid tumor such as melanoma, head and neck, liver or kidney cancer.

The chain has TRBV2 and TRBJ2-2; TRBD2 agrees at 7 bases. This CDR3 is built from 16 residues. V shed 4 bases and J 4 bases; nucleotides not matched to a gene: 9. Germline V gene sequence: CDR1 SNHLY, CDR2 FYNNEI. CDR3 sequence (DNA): TGTGCCAGCAGTGGGCCCGGGGGAGGGCCCACCGGGGAGCTGTTTTTT. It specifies CASSGPGGGPTGELFF.

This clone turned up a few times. In DNA, the CDR3 is TGTGCCAGCAGCGCCCTGGGGTCCGAAGAGACCCAGTACTTC. Translating it yields CASSALGSEETQYF. V is TRBV6-5 and J is TRBJ2-5; D is undetermined. The germline V and J ends were trimmed by 6 bases and 3 bases, with 14 bases remaining between them. This CDR3 spans 14 amino acids. Germline-derived CDR1 and CDR2 are MNHEY and SVGAGI.

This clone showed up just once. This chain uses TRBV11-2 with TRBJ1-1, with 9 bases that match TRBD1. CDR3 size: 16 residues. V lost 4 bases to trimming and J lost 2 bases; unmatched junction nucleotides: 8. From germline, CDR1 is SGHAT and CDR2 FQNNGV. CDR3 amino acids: CASSYPTGGRNTEAFF. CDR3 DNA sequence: TGTGCCAGCAGCTACCCGACAGGGGGACGAAACACTGAAGCTTTCTTT.

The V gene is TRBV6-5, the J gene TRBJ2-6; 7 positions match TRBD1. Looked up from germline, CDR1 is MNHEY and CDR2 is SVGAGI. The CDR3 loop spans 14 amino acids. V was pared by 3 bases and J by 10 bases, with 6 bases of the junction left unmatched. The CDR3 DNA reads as TGTGCCAGCAGTTATTTGGACAGGCTAAACGTCCTGACTTTC. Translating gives CASSYLDRLNVLTF.

The CDR3 DNA reads TGTGCCAGCAGCCTACAGTCTGAAGCTTTCTTT. It translates to CASSLQSEAFF. V is TRBV7-9 and J is TRBJ1-1; D remains ambiguous. From germline, CDR1 is SEHNR and CDR2 FQNEAQ (reference sequence). V shed 5 bases and J shed 6 bases, with 7 bases lying between them. This CDR3 comprises 11 residues.

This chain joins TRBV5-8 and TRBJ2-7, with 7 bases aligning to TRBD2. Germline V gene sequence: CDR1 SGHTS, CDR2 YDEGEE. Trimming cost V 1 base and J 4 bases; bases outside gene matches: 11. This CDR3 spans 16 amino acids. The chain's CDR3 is CASSLPVYGGRYEQYF. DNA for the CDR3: TGTGCCAGCAGCTTGCCTGTGTACGGGGGGAGATACGAGCAGTACTTC.